The next 5 T cell receptor beta chains were all read from a single sample in a study of CD8+ T cells in alopecia areata. After isolation, RNA underwent reverse transcription to generate cDNA as the sequencing template. The table came from immunoSEQ multiplex PCR; TCRdb's copy has only in-frame clones and leaves some out. The table lists tens of thousands of clones, just over 70% of them singletons, with around 16% in the top ten. Treatment indicated: oral pan-JAK inhibitor, 5-10 mg twice daily. The material sequenced was CD8+ T cells sorted from blood, taken between weeks 44 and 45, from a patient treated with tofacitinib. Receptor source: a human donor with alopecia areata.

The chain couples TRBV7-6 to TRBJ2-5, with 10 bases matching TRBD2. Losses at the gene ends were 6 bases for V and 3 bases for J; bases not matched to a gene: 1. CDR3 length equals 13 residues. CDR1 is SGHVS, CDR2 FNYEAQ, per germline. The CDR3 region is CASRLAGEETQYF. Here the CDR3 DNA reads TGTGCCAGCAGGCTAGCGGGGGAAGAGACCCAGTACTTC.

The rearrangement links TRBV28 to TRBJ1-5; 9 nucleotides agree with TRBD1. CDR1 MDHEN and CDR2 SYDVKM come from the germline V gene. V gave up 6 bases and J gave up 5 bases; unmatched junction bases: 11. The CDR3 spans 16 residues. The chain's CDR3 is CASSTTGTGSDQPQHF. For the CDR3, the DNA is TGTGCCAGCAGCACGACCGGGACAGGGTCGGATCAGCCCCAGCATTTT.

The chain joins TRBV13 to TRBJ1-2; D gene unclear. Between the trimmed V and J ends, which lost 5 bases and 2 bases, there was a span of 15 bases. CDR3 length equals 15 residues. Per the germline V gene, CDR1 is PRHDT and CDR2 is FYEKMQ (reference sequence). This CDR3 reads CASSDRDLINYGYTF. CDR3 DNA sequence: TGTGCCAGCAGCGACCGGGATCTAATAAACTATGGCTACACCTTC.

The chain is built from TRBV30 and TRBJ1-1, with D uncertain. Deletions cut 5 bases from V and 1 base from J, with 11 bases between. Looked up from germline, CDR1 is GTSNPN and CDR2 is SVGIG (reference sequence). The CDR3 consists of 13 residues. The CDR3 DNA reads as TGTGCCTGGGAGGGATCGGCGAACACTGAAGCTTTCTTT. Its protein product is CAWEGSANTEAFF.

The chain is built from TRBV29-1 and TRBJ2-1; D may match TRBD1 or TRBD2 (5 bases each). This CDR3 is built from 11 residues. V lost 0 bases, J lost 12 bases, and 9 bases lay in between. The germline gives CDR1 SQVTM, CDR2 ANQGSEA. CDR3 in amino acids: CSVEDGTTQFF. The CDR3 coding sequence is TGCAGCGTTGAAGATGGGACGACGCAGTTCTTC.